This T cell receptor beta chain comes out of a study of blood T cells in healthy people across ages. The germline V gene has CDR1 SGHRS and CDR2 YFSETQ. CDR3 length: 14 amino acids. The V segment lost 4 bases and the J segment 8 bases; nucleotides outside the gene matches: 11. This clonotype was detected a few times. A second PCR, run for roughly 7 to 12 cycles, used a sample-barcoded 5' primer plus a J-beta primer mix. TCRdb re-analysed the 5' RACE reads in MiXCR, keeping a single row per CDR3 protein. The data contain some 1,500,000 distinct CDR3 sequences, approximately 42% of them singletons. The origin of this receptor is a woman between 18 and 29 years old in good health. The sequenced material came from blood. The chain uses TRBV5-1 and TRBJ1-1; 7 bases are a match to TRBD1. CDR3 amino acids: CASSVTGTAYEAFF. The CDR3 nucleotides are TGCGCCAGCAGCGTAACAGGGACAGCCTACGAAGCTTTCTTT.